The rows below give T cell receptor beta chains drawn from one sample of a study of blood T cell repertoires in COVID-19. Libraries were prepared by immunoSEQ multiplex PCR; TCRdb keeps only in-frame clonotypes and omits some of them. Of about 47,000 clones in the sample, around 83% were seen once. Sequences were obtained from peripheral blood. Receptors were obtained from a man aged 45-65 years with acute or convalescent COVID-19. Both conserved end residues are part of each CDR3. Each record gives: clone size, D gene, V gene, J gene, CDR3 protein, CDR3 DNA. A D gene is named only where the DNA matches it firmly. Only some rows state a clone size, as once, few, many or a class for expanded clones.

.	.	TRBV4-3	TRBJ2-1	CASSQDWATNEQFF	TGCGCCAGCAGCCAAGATTGGGCTACCAATGAGCAGTTCTTC
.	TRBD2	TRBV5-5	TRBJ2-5	CASSLRLAGGGETQYF	TGTGCCAGCAGCTTACGACTAGCGGGGGGTGGAGAGACCCAGTACTTC
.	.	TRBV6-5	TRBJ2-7	CASSYSKHGSRGEQYF	TGTGCCAGCAGTTACTCGAAACACGGAAGTCGGGGTGAGCAGTACTTC
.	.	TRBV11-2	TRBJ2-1	CASRHSTHEQFF	TGTGCCAGCAGGCACTCCACCCATGAGCAGTTCTTC
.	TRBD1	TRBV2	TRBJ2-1	CASIFPGQGINEQFF	TGTGCCAGCATTTTTCCGGGACAGGGGATTAATGAGCAGTTCTTC
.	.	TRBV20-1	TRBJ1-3	CSASNRAGNTIYF	TGCAGTGCTAGTAACAGGGCTGGAAACACCATATATTTT
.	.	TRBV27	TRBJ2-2	CASSPTRSNTGELFF	TGTGCCAGCAGTCCGACTAGATCGAACACCGGGGAGCTGTTTTTT
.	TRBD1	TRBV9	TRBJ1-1	CASSIQGAGTEAFF	TGTGCCAGCAGCATACAGGGGGCTGGAACTGAAGCTTTCTTT
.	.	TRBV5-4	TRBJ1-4	CASSRLGEGEKLFF	TGTGCCAGCAGCCGTCTTGGAGAGGGTGAAAAACTGTTTTTT
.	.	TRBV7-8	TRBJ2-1	CASSLREFNNEQFF	TGTGCCAGCAGCTTACGGGAGTTCAACAATGAGCAGTTCTTC
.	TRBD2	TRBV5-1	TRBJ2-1	CASRTSGTYNEQFF	TGCGCCAGCAGGACTAGCGGTACCTACAATGAGCAGTTCTTC
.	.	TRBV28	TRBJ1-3	CASRGASGNTIYF	TGTGCCAGCAGGGGGGCGTCTGGAAACACCATATATTTT
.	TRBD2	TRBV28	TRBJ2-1	CASMGSRAGGLDNEQFF	TGTGCCAGCATGGGTTCTAGGGCGGGAGGGCTTGACAATGAGCAGTTCTTC
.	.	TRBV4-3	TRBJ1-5	CASSQVREGNQPQHF	TGCGCCAGCAGCCAAGTGAGGGAAGGCAATCAGCCCCAGCATTTT
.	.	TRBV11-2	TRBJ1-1	CASSLGSGTEAFF	TGTGCCAGCAGCTTAGGTTCTGGGACTGAAGCCTTCTTT
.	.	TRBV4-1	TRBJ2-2	CASSQARQTLNTGELFF	TGCGCCAGCAGCCAAGCTAGACAGACCTTGAACACCGGGGAGCTGTTTTTT
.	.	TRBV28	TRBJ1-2	CASSLAGGDYGYTF	TGTGCCAGCAGTTTGGCGGGGGGTGACTATGGCTACACCTTC
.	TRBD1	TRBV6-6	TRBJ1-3	CASSPRQGSYIDTIYF	TGTGCCAGCAGTCCACGACAGGGCTCCTACATAGACACCATATATTTT
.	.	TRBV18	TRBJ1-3	CASSPPRGPGNTIYF	TGTGCCAGCTCACCACCGCGGGGGCCAGGAAACACCATATATTTT
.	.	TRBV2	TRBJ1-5	CASSTMGADNQPQHF	TGTGCCAGCAGTACGATGGGGGCCGACAATCAGCCCCAGCATTTT
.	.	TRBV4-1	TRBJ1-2	CASSQPDNWDYGYTF	TGCGCCAGCAGCCAACCCGACAATTGGGACTATGGCTACACCTTC
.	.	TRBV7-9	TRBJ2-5	CASSGSGQAGGETQYF	TGTGCCAGCAGCGGCAGCGGACAGGCGGGGGGCGAGACCCAGTACTTC
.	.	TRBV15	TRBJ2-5	CATSRGQQETQYF	TGTGCCACCAGCAGAGGACAGCAAGAGACCCAGTACTTC
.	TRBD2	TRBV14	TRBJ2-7	CASSRRGTSGGLYEQYF	TGTGCCAGCAGCCGGAGAGGGACTAGCGGGGGTCTCTACGAGCAGTACTTC
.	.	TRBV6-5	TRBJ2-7	CASSTRKGGLYEQYF	TGTGCCAGCAGCACGCGCAAGGGGGGGCTCTACGAGCAGTACTTC
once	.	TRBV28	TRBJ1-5	CATSPPGYSNQPQHF	TGTGCCACCTCCCCACCAGGGTATAGCAATCAGCCCCAGCATTTT
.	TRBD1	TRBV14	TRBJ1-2	CASSKAGGLWNGYTF	TGTGCCAGCAGTAAGGCAGGGGGCCTTTGGAATGGCTACACCTTC
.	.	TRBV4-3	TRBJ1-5	CASSQDTQSNQPQHF	TGCGCCAGCAGCCAAGATACGCAGTCCAATCAGCCCCAGCATTTT
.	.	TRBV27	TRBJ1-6	CASSPRRDSPLHF	TGTGCCAGCAGCCCCAGGAGGGATTCACCCCTCCACTTT
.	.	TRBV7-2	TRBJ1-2	CASSLRGIYGYTF	TGTGCCAGCAGCTTGCGAGGAATCTATGGCTACACCTTC
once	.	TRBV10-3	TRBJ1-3	CAISAGQGLDMVTGNTIYF	TGTGCCATCAGTGCCGGGCAGGGGCTAGACATGGTTACTGGAAACACCATATATTTT
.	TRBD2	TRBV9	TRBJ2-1	CASSVGLAGRASANNEQFF	TGTGCCAGCAGCGTAGGACTAGCGGGACGAGCATCGGCGAACAATGAGCAGTTCTTC
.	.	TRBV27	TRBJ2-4	CASSPLAKNIQYF	TGTGCCAGCTCACCACTAGCCAAAAACATTCAGTACTTC
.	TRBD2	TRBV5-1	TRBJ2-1	CASSLGLAGGQGEQFF	TGCGCCAGCAGCCTGGGACTAGCGGGGGGCCAGGGCGAGCAGTTCTTC
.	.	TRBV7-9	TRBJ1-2	CASSFRRDTFNYGYTF	TGTGCCAGCAGCTTCCGCCGGGACACCTTTAACTATGGCTACACCTTC
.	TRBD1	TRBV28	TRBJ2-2	CASILRGRTGELFF	TGTGCCAGCATCCTCAGGGGGCGAACCGGGGAGCTGTTTTTT
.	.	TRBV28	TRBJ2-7	CASSAPSRLSSYEQYF	TGTGCCAGCAGTGCGCCCAGCCGACTGAGCTCCTACGAGCAGTACTTC
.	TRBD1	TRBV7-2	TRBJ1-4	CASSFSGTGGLDEKLFF	TGTGCCAGCAGCTTCTCCGGGACAGGGGGCTTGGATGAAAAACTGTTTTTT
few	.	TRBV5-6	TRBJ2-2	CASSLDVGTTNTGELFF	TGTGCCAGCAGCTTGGATGTGGGCACCACGAACACCGGGGAGCTGTTTTTT